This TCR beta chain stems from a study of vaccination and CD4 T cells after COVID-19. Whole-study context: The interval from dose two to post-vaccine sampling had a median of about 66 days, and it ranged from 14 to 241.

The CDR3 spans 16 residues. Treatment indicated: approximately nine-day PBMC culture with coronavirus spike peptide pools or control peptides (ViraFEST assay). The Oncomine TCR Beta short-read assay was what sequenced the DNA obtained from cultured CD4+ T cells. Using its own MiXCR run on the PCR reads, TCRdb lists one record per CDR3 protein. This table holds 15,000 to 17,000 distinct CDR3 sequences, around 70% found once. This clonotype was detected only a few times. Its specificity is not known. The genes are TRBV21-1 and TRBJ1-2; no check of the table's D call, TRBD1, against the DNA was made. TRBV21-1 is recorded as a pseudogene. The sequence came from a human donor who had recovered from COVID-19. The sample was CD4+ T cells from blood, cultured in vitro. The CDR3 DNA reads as TGTGCCAGCAGCAAACCTCGTGGGAGGGGGCGGGGTGGCTACACCTTC. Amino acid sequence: CASSKPRGRGRGGYTF.